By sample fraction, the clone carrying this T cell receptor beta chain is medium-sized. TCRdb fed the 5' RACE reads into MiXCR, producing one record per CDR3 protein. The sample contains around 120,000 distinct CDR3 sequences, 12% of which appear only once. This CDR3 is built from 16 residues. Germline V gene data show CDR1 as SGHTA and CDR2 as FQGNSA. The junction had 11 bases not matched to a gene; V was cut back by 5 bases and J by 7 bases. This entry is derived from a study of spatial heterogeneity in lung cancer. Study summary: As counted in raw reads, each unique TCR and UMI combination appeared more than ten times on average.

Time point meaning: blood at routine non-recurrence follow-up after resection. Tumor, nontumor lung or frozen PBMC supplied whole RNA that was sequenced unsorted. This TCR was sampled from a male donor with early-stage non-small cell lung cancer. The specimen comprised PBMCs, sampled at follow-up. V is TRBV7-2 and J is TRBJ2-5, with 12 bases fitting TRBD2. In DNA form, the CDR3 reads TGTGCCAGCAGCCAGACTAGCGGGGGCGTAAAAGGGACCCAGTACTTC. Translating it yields CASSQTSGGVKGTQYF.